The source of this T cell receptor beta chain is a study of T cells after posttransplantation cyclophosphamide. Germline CDR1 and CDR2: SGHKS and YYEKEE (reference sequence). The CDR3 spans 11 residues. V lost 6 bases to trimming and J lost 2 bases, with 4 bases between them. The data were produced by immunoSEQ multiplex PCR, yet TCRdb's version contains in-frame clones alone and is incomplete. The data hold 32,000 or so clones, with about 90% observed a single time. The sample was PBMCs. The clonotype was recovered from a middle-aged woman with a blood cancer, CMV-positive, and with a related stem cell donor. The gene calls are TRBV5-5 and TRBJ2-3, with no clear D. The CDR3 DNA is TGTGCCAGCACCTACACAGATACGCAGTATTTT. Amino acids: CASTYTDTQYF.